The present T cell receptor (beta chain) was sequenced within a study of shared T cell receptors in the human thymus. Some clones are missing from TCRdb's copy, which holds only in-frame ones; the method was immunoSEQ multiplex PCR. The sample holds some 760,000 clones, 70% to 90% seen once. Trimming pared 7 bases from V and 8 bases from J, leaving 17 bases between. The CDR3 totals 12 residues. Looked up from germline, CDR1 is SQVTM and CDR2 is ANQGSEA. These data were also filed under a second study, of human thymus T cells. That investigation notes: Corrective cardiac operations yielded the resected thymus tissue. Usage of V and J genes appeared biased in thymic and blood repertoires. Reports from related research described highly overlapping thymic repertoires among unrelated individuals.

Sequencing was performed on thymocytes. The rearrangement links TRBV29-1 to TRBJ1-2, with D tentatively TRBD1 (5 bases). This sequence was found in a girl in the first two years of life with a congenital heart defect. The CDR3 loop is CSAGRGLYGYTF. CDR3 bases: TGCAGCGCCGGGCGGGGCCTTTACGGCTACACCTTC.